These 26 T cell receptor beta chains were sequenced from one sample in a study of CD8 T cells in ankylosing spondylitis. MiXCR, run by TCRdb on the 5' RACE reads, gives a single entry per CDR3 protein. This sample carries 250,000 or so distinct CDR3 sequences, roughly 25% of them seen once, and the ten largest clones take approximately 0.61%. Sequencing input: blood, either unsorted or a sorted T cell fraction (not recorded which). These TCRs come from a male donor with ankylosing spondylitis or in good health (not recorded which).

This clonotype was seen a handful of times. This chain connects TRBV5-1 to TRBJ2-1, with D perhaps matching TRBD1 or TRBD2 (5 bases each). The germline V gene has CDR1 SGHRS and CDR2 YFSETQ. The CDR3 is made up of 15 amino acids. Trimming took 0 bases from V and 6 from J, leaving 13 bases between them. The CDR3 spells CASSLVAGSINEQFF. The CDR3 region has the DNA TGCGCCAGCAGCTTGGTGGCAGGGAGTATCAATGAGCAGTTCTTC.

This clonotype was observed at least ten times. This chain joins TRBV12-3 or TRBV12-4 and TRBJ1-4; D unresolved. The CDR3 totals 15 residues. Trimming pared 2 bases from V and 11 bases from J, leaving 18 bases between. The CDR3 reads CASSLTGRNLGKLFF. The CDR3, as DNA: TGTGCCAGCAGTTTAACGGGAAGGAACCTTGGGAAACTGTTTTTT.

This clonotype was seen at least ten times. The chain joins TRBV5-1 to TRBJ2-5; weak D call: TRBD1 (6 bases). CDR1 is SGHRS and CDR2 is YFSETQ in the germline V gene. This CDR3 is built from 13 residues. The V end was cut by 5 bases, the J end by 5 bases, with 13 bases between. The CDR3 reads CASSNRARETQYF. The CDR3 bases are TGCGCCAGCAGTAACAGGGCTCGGGAGACCCAGTACTTC. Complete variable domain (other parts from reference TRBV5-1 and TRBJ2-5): KAGVTQTPRYLIKTRGQQVTLSCSPISGHRSVSWYQQTPGQGLQFLFEYFSETQRNKGNFPGRFSGRQFSNSRSEMNVSTLELGDSALYLCASSNRARETQYFGPGTRLLVL.

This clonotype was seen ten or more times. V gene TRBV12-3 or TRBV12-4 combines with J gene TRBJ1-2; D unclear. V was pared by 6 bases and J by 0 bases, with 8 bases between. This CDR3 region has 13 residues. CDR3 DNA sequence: TGTGCCAGCAGGCCCACAGCTAACTATGGCTACACCTTC. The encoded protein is CASRPTANYGYTF.

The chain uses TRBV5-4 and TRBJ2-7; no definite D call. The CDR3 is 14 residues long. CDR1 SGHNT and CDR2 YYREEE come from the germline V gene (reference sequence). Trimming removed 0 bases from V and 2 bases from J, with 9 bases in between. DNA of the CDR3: TGTGCCAGCAGCTTGGGGCCAGCAACCTACGAGCAGTACTTC. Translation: CASSLGPATYEQYF. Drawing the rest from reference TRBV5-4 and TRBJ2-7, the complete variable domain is ETGVTQSPTHLIKTRGQQVTLRCSSQSGHNTVSWYQQALGQGPQFIFQYYREEENGRGNFPPRFSGLQFPNYSSELNVNALELDDSALYLCASSLGPATYEQYFGPGTRLTVT.

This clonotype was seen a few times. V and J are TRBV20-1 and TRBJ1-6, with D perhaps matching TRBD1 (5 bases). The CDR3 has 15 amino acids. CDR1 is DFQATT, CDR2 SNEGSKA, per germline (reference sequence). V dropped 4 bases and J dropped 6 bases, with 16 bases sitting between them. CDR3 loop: CSATEGTERNSPLHF. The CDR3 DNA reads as TGCAGTGCTACGGAGGGGACGGAACGTAATTCACCCCTCCACTTT.

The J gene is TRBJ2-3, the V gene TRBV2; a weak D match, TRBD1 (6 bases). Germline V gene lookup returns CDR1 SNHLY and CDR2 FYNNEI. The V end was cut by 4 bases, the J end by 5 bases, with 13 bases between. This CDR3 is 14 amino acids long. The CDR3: CASSARTELDTQYF. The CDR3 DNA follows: TGTGCCAGCAGTGCGAGGACAGAGCTAGATACGCAGTATTTT.

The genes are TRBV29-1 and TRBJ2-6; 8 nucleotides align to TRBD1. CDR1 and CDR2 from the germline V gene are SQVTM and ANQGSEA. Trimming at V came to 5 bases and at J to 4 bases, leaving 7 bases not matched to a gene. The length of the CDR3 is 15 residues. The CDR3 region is CSVLQGAWGANVLTF. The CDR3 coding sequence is TGCAGCGTTCTTCAGGGGGCGTGGGGGGCCAACGTCCTGACTTTC.

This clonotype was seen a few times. The DNA for the CDR3 is TGTGCCAGCACCGCACTACGGACAGCGCCGGGTGGCTACACCTTC. Translated, it gives CASTALRTAPGGYTF. The chain couples TRBV14 to TRBJ1-2; a possible D gene is TRBD1 (6 bases). V dropped 7 bases and J dropped 7 bases, with 22 bases sitting between them. CDR1 and CDR2 from the germline V gene are SGHDN and FVKESK. This CDR3 comprises 15 residues. The full variable domain, its missing parts supplied by reference TRBV14 and TRBJ1-2, is EAGVTQFPSHSVIEKGQTVTLRCDPISGHDNLYWYRRVMGKEIKFLLHFVKESKQDESGMPNNRFLAERTGGTYSTLKVQPAELEDSGVYFCASTALRTAPGGYTFGSGTRLTVV.

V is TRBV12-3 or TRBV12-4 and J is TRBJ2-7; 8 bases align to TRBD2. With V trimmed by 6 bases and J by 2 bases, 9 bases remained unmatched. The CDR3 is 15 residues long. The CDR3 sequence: CASRTFSGAAYEQYF. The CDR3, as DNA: TGTGCCAGCAGAACCTTTAGCGGGGCGGCCTACGAGCAGTACTTC.

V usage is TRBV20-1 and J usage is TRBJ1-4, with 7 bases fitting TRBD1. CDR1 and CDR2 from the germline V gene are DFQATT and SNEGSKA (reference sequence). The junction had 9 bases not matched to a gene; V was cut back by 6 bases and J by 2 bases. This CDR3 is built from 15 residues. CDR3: CSATRQGGTNEKLFF. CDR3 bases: TGCAGTGCAACGCGACAGGGAGGCACTAATGAAAAACTGTTTTTT.

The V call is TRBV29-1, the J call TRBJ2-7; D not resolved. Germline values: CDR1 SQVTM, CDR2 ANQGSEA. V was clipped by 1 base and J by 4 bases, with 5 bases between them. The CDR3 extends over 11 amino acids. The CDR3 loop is CSVEGRYEQYF. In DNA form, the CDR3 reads TGCAGCGTTGAAGGCCGTTACGAGCAGTACTTC.

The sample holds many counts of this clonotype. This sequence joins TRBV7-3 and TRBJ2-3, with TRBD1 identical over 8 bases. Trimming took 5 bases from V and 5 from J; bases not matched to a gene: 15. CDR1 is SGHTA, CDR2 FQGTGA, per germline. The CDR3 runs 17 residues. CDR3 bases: TGTGCCAGCAGCATTCCCGGACAGGGCGGAGTGGGAGATACGCAGTATTTT. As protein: CASSIPGQGGVGDTQYF.

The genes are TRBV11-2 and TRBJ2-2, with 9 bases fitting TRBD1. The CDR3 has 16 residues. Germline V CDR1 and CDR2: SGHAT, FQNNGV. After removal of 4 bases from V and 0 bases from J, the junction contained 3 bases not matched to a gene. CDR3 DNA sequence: TGTGCCAGCAGCTACACAGGGGGCTCGAACACCGGGGAGCTGTTTTTT. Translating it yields CASSYTGGSNTGELFF.

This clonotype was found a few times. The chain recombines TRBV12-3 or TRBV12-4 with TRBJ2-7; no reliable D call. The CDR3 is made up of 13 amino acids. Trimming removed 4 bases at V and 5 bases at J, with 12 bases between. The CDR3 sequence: CASSWQVSDEQYF. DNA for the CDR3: TGTGCCAGCAGTTGGCAGGTGTCCGACGAGCAGTACTTC.

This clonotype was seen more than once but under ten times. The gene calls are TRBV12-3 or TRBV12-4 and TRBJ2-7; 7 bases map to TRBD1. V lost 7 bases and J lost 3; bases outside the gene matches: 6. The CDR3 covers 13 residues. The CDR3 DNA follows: TGTGCCAGCACTTTGGGACAGAACTACGAGCAGTACTTC. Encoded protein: CASTLGQNYEQYF.

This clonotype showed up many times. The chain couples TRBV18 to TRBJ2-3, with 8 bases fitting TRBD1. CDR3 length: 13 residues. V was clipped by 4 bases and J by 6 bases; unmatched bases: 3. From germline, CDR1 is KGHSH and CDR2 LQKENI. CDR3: CASSRTGLDTQYF. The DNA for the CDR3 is TGTGCCAGCTCACGGACAGGGTTGGATACGCAGTATTTT.

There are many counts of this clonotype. CDR3 loop: CAISESAGDTQYF. The CDR3, as DNA: TGTGCCATCAGTGAGTCGGCTGGAGATACGCAGTATTTT. The chain employs TRBV10-3 and TRBJ2-3; no reliable D call. Germline V gene lookup returns CDR1 ENHRY and CDR2 SYGVKD. V lost 0 bases to trimming and J lost 5 bases, with 6 bases between them. The CDR3 has 13 residues.

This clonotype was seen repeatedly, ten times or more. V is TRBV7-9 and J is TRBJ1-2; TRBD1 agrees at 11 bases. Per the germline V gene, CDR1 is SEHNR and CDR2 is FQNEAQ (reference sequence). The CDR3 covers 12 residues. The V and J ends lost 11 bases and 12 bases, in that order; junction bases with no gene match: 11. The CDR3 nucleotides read TGTGCCTCTCAATCCGGGACAGGGGGAAACACCTTC. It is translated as CASQSGTGGNTF. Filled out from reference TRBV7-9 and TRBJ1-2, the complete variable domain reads DTGVSQNPRHKITKRGQNVTFRCDPISEHNRLYWYRQTLGQGPEFLTYFQNEAQLEKSRLLSDRFSAERPKGSFSTLEIQRTEQGDSAMYLCASQSGTGGNTFGSGTRLTVV.

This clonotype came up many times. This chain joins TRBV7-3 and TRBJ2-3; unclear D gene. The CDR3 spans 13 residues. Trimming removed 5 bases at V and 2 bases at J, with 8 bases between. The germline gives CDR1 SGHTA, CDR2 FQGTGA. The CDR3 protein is CASSNLTTDTQYF. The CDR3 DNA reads TGTGCCAGCAGCAACCTTACCACAGATACGCAGTATTTT. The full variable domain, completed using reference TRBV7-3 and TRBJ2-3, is GAGVSQTPSNKVTEKGKYVELRCDPISGHTALYWYRQSLGQGPEFLIYFQGTGAADDSGLPNDRFFAVRPEGSVSTLKIQRTERGDSAVYLCASSNLTTDTQYFGPGTRLTVL.

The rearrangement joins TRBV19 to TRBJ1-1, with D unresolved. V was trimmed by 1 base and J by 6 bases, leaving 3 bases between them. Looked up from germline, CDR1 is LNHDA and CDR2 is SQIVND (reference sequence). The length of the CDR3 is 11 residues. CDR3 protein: CASSIVSEAFF. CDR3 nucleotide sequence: TGTGCCAGTAGTATAGTTTCTGAAGCTTTCTTT. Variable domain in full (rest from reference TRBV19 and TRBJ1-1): DGGITQSPKYLFRKEGQNVTLSCEQNLNHDAMYWYRQDPGQGLRLIYYSQIVNDFQKGDIAEGYSVSREKKESFPLTVTSAQKNPTAFYLCASSIVSEAFFGQGTRLTVV.

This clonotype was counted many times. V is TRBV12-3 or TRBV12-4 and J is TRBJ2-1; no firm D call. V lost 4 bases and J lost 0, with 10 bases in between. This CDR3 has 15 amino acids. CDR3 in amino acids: CASSYGPSSYNEQFF. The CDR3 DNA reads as TGTGCCAGCAGTTACGGCCCAAGCTCCTACAATGAGCAGTTCTTC.

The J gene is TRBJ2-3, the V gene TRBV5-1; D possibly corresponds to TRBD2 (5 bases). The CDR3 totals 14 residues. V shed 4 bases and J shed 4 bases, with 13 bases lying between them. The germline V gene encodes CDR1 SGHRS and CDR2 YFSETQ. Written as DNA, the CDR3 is TGCGCCAGCAGCGAGGGTCCCGGGGCAGATACGCAGTATTTT. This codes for CASSEGPGADTQYF.

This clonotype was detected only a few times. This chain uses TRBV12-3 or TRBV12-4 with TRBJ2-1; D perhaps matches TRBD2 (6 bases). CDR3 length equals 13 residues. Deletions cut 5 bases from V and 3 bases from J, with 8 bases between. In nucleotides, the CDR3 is TGTGCCAGCAGTCGGGGGAGCTACAATGAGCAGTTCTTC. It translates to CASSRGSYNEQFF.

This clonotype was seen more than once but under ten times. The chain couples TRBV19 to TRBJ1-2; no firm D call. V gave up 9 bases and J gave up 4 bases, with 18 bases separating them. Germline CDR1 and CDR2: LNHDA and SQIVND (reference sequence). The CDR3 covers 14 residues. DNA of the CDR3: TGTGCCAGGACCTATAGTCCCGTCCTCTATGGCTACACCTTC. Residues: CARTYSPVLYGYTF.

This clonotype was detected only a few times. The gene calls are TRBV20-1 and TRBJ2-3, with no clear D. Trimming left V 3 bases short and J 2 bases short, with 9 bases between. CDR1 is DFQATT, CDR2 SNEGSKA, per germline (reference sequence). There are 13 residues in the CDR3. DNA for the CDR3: TGCAGTGCTAGTGGGCTTCTCACAGATACGCAGTATTTT. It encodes CSASGLLTDTQYF.